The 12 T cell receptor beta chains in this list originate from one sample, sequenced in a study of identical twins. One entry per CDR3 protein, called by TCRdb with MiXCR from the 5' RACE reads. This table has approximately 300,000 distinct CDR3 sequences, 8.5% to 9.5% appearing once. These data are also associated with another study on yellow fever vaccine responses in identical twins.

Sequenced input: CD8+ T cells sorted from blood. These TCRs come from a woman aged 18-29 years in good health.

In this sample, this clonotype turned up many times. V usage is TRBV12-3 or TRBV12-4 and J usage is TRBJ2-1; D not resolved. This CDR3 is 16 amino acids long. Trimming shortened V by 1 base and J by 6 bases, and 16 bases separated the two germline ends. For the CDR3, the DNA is TGTGCCAGCAGTTTAGAGGCAGGTCGAGTGGGCAATGAGCAGTTCTTC. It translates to CASSLEAGRVGNEQFF.

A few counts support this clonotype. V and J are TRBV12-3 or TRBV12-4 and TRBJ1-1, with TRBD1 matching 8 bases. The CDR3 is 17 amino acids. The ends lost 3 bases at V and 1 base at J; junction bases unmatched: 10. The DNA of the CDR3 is TGTGCCAGCAGTTTGACCGGACAGGGACCTGCGAACACTGAAGCTTTCTTT. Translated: CASSLTGQGPANTEAFF.

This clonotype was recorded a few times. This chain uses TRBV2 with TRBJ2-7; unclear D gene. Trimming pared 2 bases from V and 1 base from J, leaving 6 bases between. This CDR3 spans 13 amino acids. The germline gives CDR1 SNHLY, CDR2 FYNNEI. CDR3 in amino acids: CASSEWQSYEQYF. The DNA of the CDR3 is TGTGCCAGCAGTGAATGGCAGTCCTACGAGCAGTACTTC.

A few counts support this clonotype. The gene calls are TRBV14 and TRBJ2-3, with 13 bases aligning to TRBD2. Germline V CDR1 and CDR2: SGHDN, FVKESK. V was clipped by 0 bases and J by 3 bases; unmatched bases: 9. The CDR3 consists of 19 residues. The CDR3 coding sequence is TGTGCCAGCAGCCAAGATCACTGGACTAGCGGGGGCACAACAGATACGCAGTATTTT. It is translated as CASSQDHWTSGGTTDTQYF.

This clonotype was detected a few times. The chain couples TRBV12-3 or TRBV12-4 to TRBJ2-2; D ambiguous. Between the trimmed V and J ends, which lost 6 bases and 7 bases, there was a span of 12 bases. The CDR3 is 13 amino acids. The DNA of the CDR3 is TGTGCCAGCAGCCCCGGTCCTAGCGGGGAGCTGTTTTTT. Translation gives CASSPGPSGELFF.

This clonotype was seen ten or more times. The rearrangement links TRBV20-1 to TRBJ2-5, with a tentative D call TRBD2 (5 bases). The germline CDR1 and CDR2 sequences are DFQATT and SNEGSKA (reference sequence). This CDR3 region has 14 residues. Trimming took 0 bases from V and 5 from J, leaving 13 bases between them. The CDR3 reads CSARDHASLETQYF. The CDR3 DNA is TGCAGTGCTAGAGATCACGCTAGCTTGGAGACCCAGTACTTC.

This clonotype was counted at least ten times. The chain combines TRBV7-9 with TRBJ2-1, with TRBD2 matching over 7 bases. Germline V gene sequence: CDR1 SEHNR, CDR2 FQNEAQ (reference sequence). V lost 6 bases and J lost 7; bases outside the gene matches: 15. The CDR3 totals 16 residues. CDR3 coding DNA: TGTGCCAGCAGACAAGGTTTCTCGGGAGCGGGAAATGAGCAGTTCTTC. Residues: CASRQGFSGAGNEQFF. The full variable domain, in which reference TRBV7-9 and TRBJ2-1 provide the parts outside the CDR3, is DTGVSQNPRHKITKRGQNVTFRCDPISEHNRLYWYRQTLGQGPEFLTYFQNEAQLEKSRLLSDRFSAERPKGSFSTLEIQRTEQGDSAMYLCASRQGFSGAGNEQFFGPGTRLTVL.

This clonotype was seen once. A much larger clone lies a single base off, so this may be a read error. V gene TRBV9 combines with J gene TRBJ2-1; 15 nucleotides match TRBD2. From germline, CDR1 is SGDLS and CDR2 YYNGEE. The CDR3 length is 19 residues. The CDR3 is CASSVARGLAGGTYNERFF. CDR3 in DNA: TGTGCCAGCAGCGTAGCCAGGGGACTAGCGGGGGGCACCTACAATGAGCGGTTCTTC.

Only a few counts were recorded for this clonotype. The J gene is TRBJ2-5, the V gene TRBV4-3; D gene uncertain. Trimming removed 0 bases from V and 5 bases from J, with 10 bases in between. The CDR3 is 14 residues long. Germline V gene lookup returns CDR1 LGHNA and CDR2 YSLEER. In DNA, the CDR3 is TGCGCCAGCAGCCAAGATAGGTCGATGGAGACCCAGTACTTC. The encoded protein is CASSQDRSMETQYF.

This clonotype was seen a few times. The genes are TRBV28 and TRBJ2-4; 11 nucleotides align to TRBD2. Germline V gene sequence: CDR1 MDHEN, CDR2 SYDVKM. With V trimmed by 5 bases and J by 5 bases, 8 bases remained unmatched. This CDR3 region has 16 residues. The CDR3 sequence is CASSLGTSGVQNIQYF. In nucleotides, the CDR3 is TGTGCCAGCAGTCTTGGGACTAGCGGCGTACAAAACATTCAGTACTTC.

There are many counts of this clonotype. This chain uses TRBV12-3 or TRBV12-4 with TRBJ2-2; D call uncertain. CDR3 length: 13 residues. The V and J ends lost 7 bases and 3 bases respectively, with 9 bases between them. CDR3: CASTKYDTGELFF. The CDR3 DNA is TGTGCCAGCACAAAGTATGACACCGGGGAGCTGTTTTTT.

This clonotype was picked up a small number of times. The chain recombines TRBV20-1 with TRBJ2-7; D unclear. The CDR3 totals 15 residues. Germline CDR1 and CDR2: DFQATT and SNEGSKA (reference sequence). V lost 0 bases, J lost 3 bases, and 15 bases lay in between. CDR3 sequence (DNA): TGCAGTGCTAGAGATCTGGTTGGCACGTTCTACGAGCAGTACTTC. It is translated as CSARDLVGTFYEQYF.